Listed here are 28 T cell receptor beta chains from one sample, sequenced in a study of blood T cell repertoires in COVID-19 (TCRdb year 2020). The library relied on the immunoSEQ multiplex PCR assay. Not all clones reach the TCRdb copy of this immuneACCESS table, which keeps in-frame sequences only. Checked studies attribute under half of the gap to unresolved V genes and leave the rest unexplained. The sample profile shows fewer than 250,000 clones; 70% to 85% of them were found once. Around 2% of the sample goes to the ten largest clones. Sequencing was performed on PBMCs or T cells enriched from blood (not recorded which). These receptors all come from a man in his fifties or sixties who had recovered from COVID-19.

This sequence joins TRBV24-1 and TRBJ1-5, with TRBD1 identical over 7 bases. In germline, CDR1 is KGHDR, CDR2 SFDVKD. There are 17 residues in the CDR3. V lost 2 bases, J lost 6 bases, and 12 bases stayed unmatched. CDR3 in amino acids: CATSDSRQGPMSQPQHF. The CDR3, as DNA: TGTGCCACCAGTGATTCCCGACAGGGCCCTATGAGTCAGCCCCAGCATTTT.

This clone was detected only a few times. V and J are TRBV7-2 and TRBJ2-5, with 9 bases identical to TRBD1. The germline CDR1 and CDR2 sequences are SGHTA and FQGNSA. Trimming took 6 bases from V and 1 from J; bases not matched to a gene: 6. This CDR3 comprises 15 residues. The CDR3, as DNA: TGTGCCAGCAGTCCGGACAGGGGTTCCCAAGAGACCCAGTACTTC. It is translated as CASSPDRGSQETQYF. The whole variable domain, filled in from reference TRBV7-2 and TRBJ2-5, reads GAGVSQSPSNKVTEKGKDVELRCDPISGHTALYWYRQSLGQGLEFLIYFQGNSAPDKSGLPSDRFSAERTGGSVSTLTIQRTQQEDSAVYLCASSPDRGSQETQYFGPGTRLLVL.

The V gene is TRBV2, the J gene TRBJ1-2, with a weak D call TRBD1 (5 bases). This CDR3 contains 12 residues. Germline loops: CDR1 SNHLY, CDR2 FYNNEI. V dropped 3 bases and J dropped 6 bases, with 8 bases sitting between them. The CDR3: CASSELGDGYTF. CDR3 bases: TGTGCCAGCAGTGAGCTAGGGGATGGCTACACCTTC.

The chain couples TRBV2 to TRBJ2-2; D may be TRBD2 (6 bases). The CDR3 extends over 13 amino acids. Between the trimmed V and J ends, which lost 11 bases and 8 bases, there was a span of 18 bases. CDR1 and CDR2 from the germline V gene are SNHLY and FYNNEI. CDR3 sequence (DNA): TGTGCCGGGCAAACTAGGAGGGCAGGGGAGCTGTTTTTT. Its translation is CAGQTRRAGELFF.

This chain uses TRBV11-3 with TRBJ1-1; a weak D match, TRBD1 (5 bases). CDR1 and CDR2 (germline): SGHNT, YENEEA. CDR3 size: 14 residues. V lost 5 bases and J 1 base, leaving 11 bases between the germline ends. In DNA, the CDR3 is TGTGCCAGCAGCCCCTTGGGGGGGAACACTGAAGCTTTCTTT. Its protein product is CASSPLGGNTEAFF.

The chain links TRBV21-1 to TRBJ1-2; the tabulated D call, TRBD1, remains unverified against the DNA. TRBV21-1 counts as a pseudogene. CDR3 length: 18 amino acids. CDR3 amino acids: CASSKAQGTLAFNYGYTF. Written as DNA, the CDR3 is TGTGCCAGCAGCAAAGCGCAGGGGACGTTAGCTTTTAACTATGGCTACACCTTC.

The CDR3 nucleotides read TGTGCCAGCAGCGGCGGACAGGGTATTAATCGGGAAAAACTGTTTTTT. Translating gives CASSGGQGINREKLFF. V is TRBV9 and J is TRBJ1-4; TRBD1 agrees at 8 bases. The CDR3 covers 16 residues. V trimming: 3 bases; J trimming: 8 bases; junction bases outside the gene matches: 12. Looked up from germline, CDR1 is SGDLS and CDR2 is YYNGEE. Variable domain in full (rest from reference TRBV9 and TRBJ1-4): DSGVTQTPKHLITATGQRVTLRCSPRSGDLSVYWYQQSLDQGLQFLIQYYNGEERAKGNILERFSAQQFPDLHSELNLSSLELGDSALYFCASSGGQGINREKLFFGSGTQLSVL.

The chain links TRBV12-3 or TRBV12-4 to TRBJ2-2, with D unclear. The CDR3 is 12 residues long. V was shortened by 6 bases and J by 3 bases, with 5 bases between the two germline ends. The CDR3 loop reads CASSQYTGELFF. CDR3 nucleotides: TGTGCCAGCAGCCAGTACACCGGGGAGCTGTTTTTT.

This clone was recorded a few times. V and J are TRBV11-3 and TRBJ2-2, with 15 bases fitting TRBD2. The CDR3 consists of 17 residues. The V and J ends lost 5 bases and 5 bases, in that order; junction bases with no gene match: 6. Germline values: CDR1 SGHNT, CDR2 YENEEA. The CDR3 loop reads CASSPGLAGGVTGELFF. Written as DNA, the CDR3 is TGTGCCAGCAGCCCGGGACTAGCGGGGGGCGTAACCGGGGAGCTGTTTTTT.

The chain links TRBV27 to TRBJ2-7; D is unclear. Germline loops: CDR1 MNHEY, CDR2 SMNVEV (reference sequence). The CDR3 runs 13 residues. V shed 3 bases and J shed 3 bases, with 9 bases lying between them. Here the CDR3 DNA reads TGTGCCAGCAGTTTTCAGGCAAGCTACGAGCAGTACTTC. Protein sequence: CASSFQASYEQYF.

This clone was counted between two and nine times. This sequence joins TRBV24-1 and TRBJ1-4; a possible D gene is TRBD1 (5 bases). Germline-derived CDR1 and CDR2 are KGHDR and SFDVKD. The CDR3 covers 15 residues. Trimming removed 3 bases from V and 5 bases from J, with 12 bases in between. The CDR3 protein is CATSDPRVPNEKLFF. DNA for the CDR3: TGTGCCACCAGTGATCCCAGGGTCCCCAATGAAAAACTGTTTTTT.

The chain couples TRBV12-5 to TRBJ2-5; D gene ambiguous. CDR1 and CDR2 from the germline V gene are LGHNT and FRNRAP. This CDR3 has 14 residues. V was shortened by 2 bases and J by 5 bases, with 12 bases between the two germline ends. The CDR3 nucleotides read TGTGCTAGTGGTTTGACTCCATCGCTTGAGACCCAGTACTTC. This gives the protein CASGLTPSLETQYF.

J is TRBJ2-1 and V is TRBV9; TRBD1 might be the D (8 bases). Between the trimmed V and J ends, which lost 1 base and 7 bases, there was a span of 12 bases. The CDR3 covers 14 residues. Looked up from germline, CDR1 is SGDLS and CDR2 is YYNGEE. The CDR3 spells CASSVTGGANEQFF. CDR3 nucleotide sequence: TGTGCCAGCAGCGTAACAGGGGGGGCGAATGAGCAGTTCTTC.

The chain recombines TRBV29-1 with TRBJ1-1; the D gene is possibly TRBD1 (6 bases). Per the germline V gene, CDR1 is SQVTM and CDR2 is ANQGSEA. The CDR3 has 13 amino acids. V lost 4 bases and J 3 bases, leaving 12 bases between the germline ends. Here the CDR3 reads CSVAAGADTEAFF. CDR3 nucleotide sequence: TGCAGCGTTGCGGCGGGGGCGGACACTGAAGCTTTCTTT.

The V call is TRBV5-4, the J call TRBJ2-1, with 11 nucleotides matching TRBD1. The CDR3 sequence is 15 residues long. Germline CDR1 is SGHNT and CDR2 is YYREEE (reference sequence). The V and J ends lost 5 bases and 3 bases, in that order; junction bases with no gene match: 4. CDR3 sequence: CASRLGQGDYNEQFF. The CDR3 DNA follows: TGTGCCAGCAGGCTGGGACAGGGGGACTACAATGAGCAGTTCTTC.

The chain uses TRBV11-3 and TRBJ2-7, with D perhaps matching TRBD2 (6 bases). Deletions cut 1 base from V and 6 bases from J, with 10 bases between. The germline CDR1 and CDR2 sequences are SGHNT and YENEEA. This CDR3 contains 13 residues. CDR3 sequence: CASSLVKAGEQYF. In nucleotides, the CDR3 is TGTGCCAGCAGCTTAGTTAAAGCGGGCGAGCAGTACTTC.

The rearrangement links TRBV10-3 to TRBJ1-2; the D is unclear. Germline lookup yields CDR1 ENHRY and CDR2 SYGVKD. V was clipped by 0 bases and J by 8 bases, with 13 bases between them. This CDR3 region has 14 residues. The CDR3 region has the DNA TGTGCCATCAGTGAGTCGACTCGAGCGGGAGGCTACACCTTC. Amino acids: CAISESTRAGGYTF.

This CDR3 reads CASSTPGQGKETQYF. CDR3 nucleotides: TGTGCCAGCAGCACCCCGGGACAGGGTAAAGAGACCCAGTACTTC. This chain uses TRBV7-4 with TRBJ2-5; 9 bases agree with TRBD1. V trimming: 5 bases; J trimming: 3 bases; junction bases outside the gene matches: 7. This CDR3 comprises 15 residues. Germline CDR1 and CDR2: SGHVT and SQSDAQ.

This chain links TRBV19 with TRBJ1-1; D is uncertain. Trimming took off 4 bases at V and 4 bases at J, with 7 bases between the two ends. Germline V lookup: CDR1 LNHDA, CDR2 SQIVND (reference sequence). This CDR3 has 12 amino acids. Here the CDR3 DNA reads TGTGCCAGTAGTACCAGGTCCACTGAAGCTTTCTTT. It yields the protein CASSTRSTEAFF. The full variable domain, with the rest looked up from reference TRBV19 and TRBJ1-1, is DGGITQSPKYLFRKEGQNVTLSCEQNLNHDAMYWYRQDPGQGLRLIYYSQIVNDFQKGDIAEGYSVSREKKESFPLTVTSAQKNPTAFYLCASSTRSTEAFFGQGTRLTVV.

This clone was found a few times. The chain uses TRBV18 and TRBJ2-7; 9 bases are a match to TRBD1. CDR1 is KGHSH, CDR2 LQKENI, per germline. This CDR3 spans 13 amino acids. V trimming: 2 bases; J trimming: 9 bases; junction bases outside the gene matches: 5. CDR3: CASSPGTGMGQYF. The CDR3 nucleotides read TGTGCCAGCTCACCAGGGACAGGGATGGGGCAGTACTTC.

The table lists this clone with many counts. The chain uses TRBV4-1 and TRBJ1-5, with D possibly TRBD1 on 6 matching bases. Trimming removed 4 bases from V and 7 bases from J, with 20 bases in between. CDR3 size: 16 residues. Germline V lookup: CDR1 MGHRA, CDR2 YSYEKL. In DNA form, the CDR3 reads TGCGCCAGCAGCCTTTCCCTGACAAGGGGGAACCAGCCCCAGCATTTT. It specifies CASSLSLTRGNQPQHF.

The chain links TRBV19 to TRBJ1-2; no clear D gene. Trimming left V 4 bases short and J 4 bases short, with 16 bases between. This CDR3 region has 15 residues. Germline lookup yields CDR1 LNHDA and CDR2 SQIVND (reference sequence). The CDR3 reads CASSSPLGGIYGYTF. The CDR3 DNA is TGTGCCAGTAGTAGCCCCTTAGGAGGGATCTATGGCTACACCTTC.

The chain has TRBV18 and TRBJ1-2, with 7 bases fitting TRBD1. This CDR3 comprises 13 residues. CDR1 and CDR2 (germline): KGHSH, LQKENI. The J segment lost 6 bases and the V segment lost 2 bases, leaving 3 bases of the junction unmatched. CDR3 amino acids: CASSPTGEDGYTF. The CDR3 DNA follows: TGTGCCAGCTCACCAACAGGGGAAGATGGCTACACCTTC.

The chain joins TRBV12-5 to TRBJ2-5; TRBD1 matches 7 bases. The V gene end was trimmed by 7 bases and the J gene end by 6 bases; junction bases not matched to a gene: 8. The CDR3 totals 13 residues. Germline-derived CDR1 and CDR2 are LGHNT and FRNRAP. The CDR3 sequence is CASDTGTVKTQYF. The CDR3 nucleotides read TGTGCTAGTGATACCGGGACAGTAAAGACCCAGTACTTC.

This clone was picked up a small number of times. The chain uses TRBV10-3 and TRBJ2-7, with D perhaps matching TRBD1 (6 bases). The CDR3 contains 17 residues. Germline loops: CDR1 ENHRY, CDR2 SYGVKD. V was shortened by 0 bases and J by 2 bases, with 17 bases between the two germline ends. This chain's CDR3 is CAISESFLQGTPYEQYF. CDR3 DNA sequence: TGTGCCATCAGTGAGTCGTTCCTACAGGGAACCCCCTACGAGCAGTACTTC.

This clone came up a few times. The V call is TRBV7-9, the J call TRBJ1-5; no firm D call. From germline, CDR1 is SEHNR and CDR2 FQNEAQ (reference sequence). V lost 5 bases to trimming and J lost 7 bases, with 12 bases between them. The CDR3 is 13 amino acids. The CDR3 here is CASSDGRDQPQHF. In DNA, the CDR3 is TGTGCCAGCAGCGATGGGAGAGACCAGCCCCAGCATTTT.

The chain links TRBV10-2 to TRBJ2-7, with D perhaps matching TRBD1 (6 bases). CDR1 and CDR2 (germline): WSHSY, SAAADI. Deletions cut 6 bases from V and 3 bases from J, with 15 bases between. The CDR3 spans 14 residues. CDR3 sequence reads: CASRGAAGYYEQYF. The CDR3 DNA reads TGCGCCAGCAGGGGGGCGGCGGGCTACTACGAGCAGTACTTC.

The CDR3 nucleotides read TGTGCCTGGGGGACAGGGATATCTAGGGATACGCAGTATTTT. Translated: CAWGTGISRDTQYF. V and J are TRBV30 and TRBJ2-3; 9 positions match TRBD1. V was pared by 5 bases and J by 6 bases, with 9 bases of the junction left unmatched. The CDR3 runs 14 residues. CDR1 is GTSNPN and CDR2 is SVGIG in the germline V gene (reference sequence).